This note documents a single T cell receptor beta chain sequence. The antigen remains unidentified. Looked up from germline, CDR1 is LGHNA and CDR2 is YSLEER. This CDR3 region has 13 residues. The PCR had 60 Vbeta and 13 Jbeta primers. Sequencing used immunoSEQ multiplex PCR; TCRdb keeps in-frame clones, though not all of them. The sample records approximately 170,000 clones, roughly four fifths being singletons. The data originate from a study of cytomegalovirus exposure and HLA in healthy donors. Findings and limits, study-wide: The study listed 164 cytomegalovirus-associated TCR beta chains. In vitro confirmation showed three CMV-associated chains to be CMV antigen specific. Association of a missense DCLRE1C variant with TCR beta V- and J-gene trimming was reported in a later analysis. Later analysis found that TCR beta chains associated with HLA were more clonally expanded than other, equally common chains.

The sequenced sample consisted of PBMCs. This clonotype originated in a woman aged 30 to 39 in good health and CMV-seropositive. The chain joins TRBV4-3 to TRBJ2-5; a possible D gene is TRBD2 (6 bases). Judging by the DNA end, TRBJ2-7 fits better; the J call may be wrong. The CDR3 protein is CASSQQGGDEQYF. Written as DNA, the CDR3 is TGCGCCAGCAGCCAGCAGGGAGGTGACGAGCAGTACTTC.